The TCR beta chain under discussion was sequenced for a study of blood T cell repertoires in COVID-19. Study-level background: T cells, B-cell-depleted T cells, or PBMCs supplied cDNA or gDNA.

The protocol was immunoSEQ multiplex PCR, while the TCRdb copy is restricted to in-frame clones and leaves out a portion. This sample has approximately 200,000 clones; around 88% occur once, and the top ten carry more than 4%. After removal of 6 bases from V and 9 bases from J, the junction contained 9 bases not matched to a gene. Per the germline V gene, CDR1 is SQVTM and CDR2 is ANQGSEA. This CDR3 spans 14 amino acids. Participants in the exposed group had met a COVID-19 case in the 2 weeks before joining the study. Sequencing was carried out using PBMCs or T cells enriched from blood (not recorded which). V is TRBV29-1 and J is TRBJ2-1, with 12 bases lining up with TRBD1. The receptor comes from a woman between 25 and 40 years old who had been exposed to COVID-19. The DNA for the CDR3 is TGCAGCGTGGACCGGGACAGGGGGCACATTGAGCAGTTCTTC. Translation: CSVDRDRGHIEQFF.